This TCR beta chain appears in the sequencing data of a study of T cell repertoires in cytomegalovirus infection. Study-wide background: A matching HLA type, together with CMV infection, was signaled by public TCR beta signatures.

This clonotype was counted at least ten times. Its target is not known. TCRdb reprocessed the reads via MiXCR and lists one record per CDR3 protein. Among about 460,000 distinct CDR3 sequences, over 9% were seen once, and the ten largest hold 10%. Study conclusions and caveats: HLA-C-restricted CMV clonotypes gave the most frequent clonotype in two of eight donors. Summed public TCR beta family frequency identified CMV carriers bearing the relevant HLA.

This TCR was recovered from a human donor in good health (CMV status not recorded). Some clones in this sample may be carry-over from other donors' samples. Sample: PBMCs.

CDR3 loop: CASSLLGSAQYF. CDR3 coding DNA: TGTGCCAGCAGCTTATTAGGTTCGGCGCAGTACTTC. This sequence joins TRBV7-2 and TRBJ2-7; D unclear. There are 12 residues in the CDR3. V was trimmed by 2 bases and J by 9 bases, leaving 11 bases between them. CDR1 is SGHTA, CDR2 FQGNSA, per germline.